This T cell receptor beta chain was identified in a study of T cells in Graves' hyperthyroidism and ophthalmopathy. V lost 3 bases to trimming and J lost 5 bases; unmatched junction nucleotides: 7. Germline CDR1 MNHEY, CDR2 SMNVEV (reference sequence). The CDR3 consists of 15 residues. Findings and caveats of the study: Ophthalmopathy, as predicted by the model, came a median about six months after the prediction. In blood, most of the thyroid clonotypes expanded above 0.001 were also present. Ophthalmopathy could be told apart from stable hyperthyroidism with a 13 V-J model.

TCR beta CDR3 regions were amplified from RNA transcripts. With the HTBI primer set, the TCR CDR3 went through a first round of RT-PCR. TCRdb redid the calling of the multiplex PCR reads with MiXCR, one entry per CDR3 protein. The sample yields about 360,000 distinct CDR3 sequences, about 12% seen once. In patients aged 18 to 65, hyperthyroidism was newly diagnosed, with duration under 2 months. This clonotype was recorded many times. Its antigen remains unknown. The receptor was derived from a woman aged 18-29 years with Graves' hyperthyroidism. The sequencing input was blood. J is TRBJ1-5 and V is TRBV27; 7 bases fit TRBD1. The CDR3 reads CASSFYGDSDQPQHF. As DNA, the CDR3 is TGTGCCAGCAGTTTTTACGGGGACAGTGATCAGCCCCAGCATTTT.